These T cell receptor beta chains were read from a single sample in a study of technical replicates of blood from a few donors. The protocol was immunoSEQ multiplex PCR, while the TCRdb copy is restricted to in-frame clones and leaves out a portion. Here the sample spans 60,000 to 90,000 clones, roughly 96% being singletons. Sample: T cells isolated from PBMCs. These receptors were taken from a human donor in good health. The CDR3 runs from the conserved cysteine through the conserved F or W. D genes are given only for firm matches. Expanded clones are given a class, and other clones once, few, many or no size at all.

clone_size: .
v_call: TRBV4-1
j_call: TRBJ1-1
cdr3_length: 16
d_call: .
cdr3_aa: CASSQGERIGDSEAFF
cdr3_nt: TGCGCCAGCAGCCAAGGGGAAAGAATAGGAGACAGTGAAGCTTTCTTT

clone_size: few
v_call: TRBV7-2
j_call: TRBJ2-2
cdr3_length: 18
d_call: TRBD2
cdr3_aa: CASSFGTSGRAGHGELFF
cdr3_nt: TGTGCCAGCAGCTTTGGGACTAGCGGGAGGGCCGGACACGGGGAGCTGTTTTTT

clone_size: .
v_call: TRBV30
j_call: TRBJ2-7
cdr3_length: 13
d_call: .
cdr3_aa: CAWSVLGRDEQYF
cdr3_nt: TGTGCCTGGAGTGTGCTGGGGCGTGACGAGCAGTACTTC

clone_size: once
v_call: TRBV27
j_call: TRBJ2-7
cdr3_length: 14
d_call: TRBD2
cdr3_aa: CASREAGAGNEQYF
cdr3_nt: TGTGCCAGCAGAGAGGCGGGAGCAGGGAACGAGCAGTACTTC

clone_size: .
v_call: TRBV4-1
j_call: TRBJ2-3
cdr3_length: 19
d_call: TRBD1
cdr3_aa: CASRLENIATGPSTDTQYF
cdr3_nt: TGCGCCAGCAGACTAGAGAACATCGCGACAGGGCCGAGCACAGATACGCAGTATTTT

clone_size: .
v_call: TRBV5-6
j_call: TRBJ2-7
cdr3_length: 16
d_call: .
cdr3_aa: CASSSQDSPVEYEQYF
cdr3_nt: TGTGCCAGCAGCTCGCAAGACAGCCCAGTCGAGTACGAGCAGTACTTC

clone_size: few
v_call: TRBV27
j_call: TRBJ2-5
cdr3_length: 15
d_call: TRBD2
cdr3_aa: CASSLTHLGGETQYF
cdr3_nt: TGTGCCAGCAGTTTGACCCACTTGGGGGGGGAGACCCAGTACTTC

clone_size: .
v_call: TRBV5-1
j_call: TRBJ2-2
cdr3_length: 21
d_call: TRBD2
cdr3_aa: CASSLHPIPVGTSENTGELFF
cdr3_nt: TGCGCCAGCAGCTTGCACCCAATTCCGGTAGGGACTAGCGAGAACACCGGGGAGCTGTTTTTT

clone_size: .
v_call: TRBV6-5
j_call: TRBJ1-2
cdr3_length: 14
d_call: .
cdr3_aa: CASSLQGNWNGYTF
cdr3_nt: TGTGCCAGCAGTTTACAGGGAAACTGGAATGGCTACACCTTC

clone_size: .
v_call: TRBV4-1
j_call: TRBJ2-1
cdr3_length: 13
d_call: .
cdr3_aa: CASSQDGRGEQFF
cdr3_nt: TGCGCCAGCAGCCAAGATGGCAGGGGCGAGCAGTTCTTC

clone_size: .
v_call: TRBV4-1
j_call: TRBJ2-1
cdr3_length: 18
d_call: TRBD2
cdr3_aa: CASSQDLSLAGVYNEQFF
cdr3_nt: TGCGCCAGCAGCCAAGATCTCAGTCTAGCGGGGGTCTACAATGAGCAGTTCTTC

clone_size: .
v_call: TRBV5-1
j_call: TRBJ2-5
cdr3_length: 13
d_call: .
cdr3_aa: CASSLGQQETQYF
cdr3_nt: TGCGCCAGCAGCTTAGGACAGCAAGAGACCCAGTACTTC

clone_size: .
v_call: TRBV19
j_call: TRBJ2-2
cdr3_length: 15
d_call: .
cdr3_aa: CASSILGGTPGELFF
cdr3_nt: TGTGCCAGTAGTATTCTCGGCGGGACCCCCGGGGAGCTGTTTTTT

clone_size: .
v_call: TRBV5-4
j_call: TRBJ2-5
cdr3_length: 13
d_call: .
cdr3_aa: CASGKQGQETQYF
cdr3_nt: TGTGCCAGCGGAAAGCAGGGACAAGAGACCCAGTACTTC

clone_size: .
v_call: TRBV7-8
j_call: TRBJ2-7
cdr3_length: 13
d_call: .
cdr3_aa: CASSGLAASQQYF
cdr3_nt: TGTGCCAGCAGCGGCCTAGCTGCTTCGCAGCAGTACTTC

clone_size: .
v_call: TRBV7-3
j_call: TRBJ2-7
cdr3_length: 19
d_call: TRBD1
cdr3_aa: CASSDLLRQGASAANEQYF
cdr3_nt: TGTGCCAGCAGCGACCTGCTTCGGCAGGGGGCTTCAGCGGCCAACGAGCAGTACTTC

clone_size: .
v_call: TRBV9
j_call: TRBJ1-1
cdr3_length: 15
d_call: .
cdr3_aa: CASSLTGIGGTEAFF
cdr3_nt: TGTGCCAGCAGCCTGACCGGGATTGGGGGGACTGAAGCTTTCTTT

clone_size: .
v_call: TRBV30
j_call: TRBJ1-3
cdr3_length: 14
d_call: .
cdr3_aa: CASTDLPSGNTIYF
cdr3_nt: TGTGCCTCGACTGACCTTCCCTCTGGAAACACCATATATTTT

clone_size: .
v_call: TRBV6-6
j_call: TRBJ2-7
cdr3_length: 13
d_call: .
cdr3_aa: CASRGVSSYEQYF
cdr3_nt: TGTGCCAGCAGAGGGGTATCGTCCTACGAGCAGTACTTC

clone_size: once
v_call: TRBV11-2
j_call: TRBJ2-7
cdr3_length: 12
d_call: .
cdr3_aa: CASREGAYEQYF
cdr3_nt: TGTGCCAGCCGCGAAGGGGCCTACGAGCAGTACTTC

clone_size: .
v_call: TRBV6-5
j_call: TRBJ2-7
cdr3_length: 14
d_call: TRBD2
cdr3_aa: CASSPTSDHYEQYF
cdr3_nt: TGTGCCAGCAGTCCCACTAGCGATCACTACGAGCAGTACTTC

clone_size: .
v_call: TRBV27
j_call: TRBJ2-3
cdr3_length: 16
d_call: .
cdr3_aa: CASSLSWEFGEDTQYF
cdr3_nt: TGTGCCAGCAGTTTATCATGGGAGTTCGGCGAAGATACGCAGTATTTT

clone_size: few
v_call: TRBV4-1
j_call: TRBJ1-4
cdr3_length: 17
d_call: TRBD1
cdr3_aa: CASSDTGARDAKEKLFF
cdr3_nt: TGCGCCAGCAGCGATACAGGGGCCCGGGACGCAAAGGAAAAACTGTTTTTT

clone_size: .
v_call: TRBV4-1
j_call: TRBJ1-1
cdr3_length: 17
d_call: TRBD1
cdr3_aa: CASSQVRQGALYAEAFF
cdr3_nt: TGCGCCAGCAGCCAAGTTAGGCAGGGGGCTCTGTACGCTGAAGCTTTCTTT

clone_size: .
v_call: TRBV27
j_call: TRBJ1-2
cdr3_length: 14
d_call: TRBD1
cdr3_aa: CASGIIGGSYGYTF
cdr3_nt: TGTGCCAGCGGTATAATAGGGGGCTCCTATGGCTACACCTTC

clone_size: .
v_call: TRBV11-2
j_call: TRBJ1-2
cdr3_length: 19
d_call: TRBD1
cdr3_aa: CASSRQIKDRGSRPGGYTF
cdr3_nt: TGTGCCAGCAGCCGCCAAATAAAGGACAGGGGAAGTAGACCAGGAGGCTACACCTTC

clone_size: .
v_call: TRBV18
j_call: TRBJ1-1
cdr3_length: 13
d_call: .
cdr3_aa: CASSSQENTEAFF
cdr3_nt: TGTGCCAGCTCATCTCAGGAGAACACTGAAGCTTTCTTT

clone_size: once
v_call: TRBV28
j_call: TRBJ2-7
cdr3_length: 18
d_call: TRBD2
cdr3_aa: CASSLSPRFGSGSHEQYF
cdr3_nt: TGTGCCAGCAGTTTAAGCCCTCGCTTTGGTAGCGGGAGCCACGAGCAGTACTTC